This T cell receptor beta chain was recorded in a study of CD8 T cells in ankylosing spondylitis. The study's findings and limits: Matched ankylosing spondylitis synovial fluid reportedly showed significant enrichment of disease-linked clones. Clones linked with disease were CD8+ and fairly uncommon in the peripheral blood. There were earlier reports of some motif variants in reactive arthritis synovial fluid and blood. It appeared that ankylosing spondylitis blood was characterized by a TCR beta motif of several highly homologous variants.

This clonotype has only one observation. Its specificity is not known. A much larger clone lies one base from this, so it may be a read error. Using quantitative 5'-RACE with molecular barcodes, the authors made TCR beta libraries. One entry per CDR3 protein, called by TCRdb with MiXCR from the 5' RACE reads. The table has more than 400,000 distinct CDR3 sequences, roughly 5.3% seen once. The germline V gene has CDR1 SGHTA and CDR2 FQGTGA. Trimming shortened V by 5 bases and J by 4 bases, and 21 bases separated the two germline ends. The length of the CDR3 is 17 residues. The V and J genes are TRBV7-3 and TRBJ2-1; D is tentatively TRBD1 or TRBD2 (5 bases each). The TCR comes from a male donor with ankylosing spondylitis. Sequencing used blood, either unsorted or a sorted T cell fraction (not recorded which). The CDR3 DNA reads as TGTGCCAGCAGCCTATGTAAGACAGCGGAGGATTACAATGAGCAGTTCTTC. Amino acids: CASSLCKTAEDYNEQFF.